Listed below are T cell receptor beta chains from one sample, sequenced in a study of T cells in localized non-small cell lung cancer. Libraries were prepared by immunoSEQ multiplex PCR; TCRdb keeps only in-frame clonotypes and omits some of them. The sample shows 3,500 to 4,000 clones, about 31% of them seen only once. The sample here was lung tumor tissue, taken before any cancer treatment. Every receptor here comes from a male donor aged 60 or over with stage III lung adenocarcinoma. Each CDR3 is given with its conserved first and last residue. Each record gives: V gene, D gene, clone size, J gene, CDR3 protein, CDR3 DNA. The D gene is left open where the match is weak. The size field is filled for only some rows; it gives once, few, many or a size class.

V: TRBV9; D: TRBD1; size: .; J: TRBJ2-7; CDR3: CASSRLMDRGADEQYF; DNA: TGTGCCAGCAGCCGGCTGATGGACAGGGGAGCGGACGAGCAGTACTTC
V: TRBV29-1; D: TRBD1; size: few; J: TRBJ2-2; CDR3: CSVGVGQGVGGELFF; DNA: TGCAGCGTTGGAGTGGGACAGGGGGTCGGCGGGGAGCTGTTTTTT
V: TRBV6-1; D: .; size: .; J: TRBJ2-3; CDR3: CASSEGRSTDTQYF; DNA: TGTGCCAGCAGTGAAGGCAGGAGCACAGATACGCAGTATTTT
V: TRBV5-1; D: .; size: .; J: TRBJ1-4; CDR3: CASSLIGLGGGGEKLFF; DNA: TGCGCCAGCAGCTTGATCGGTCTCGGAGGAGGGGGTGAAAAACTGTTTTTT
V: TRBV6-8; D: .; size: few; J: TRBJ1-6; CDR3: CASTDMANSPLHF; DNA: TGTGCCAGCACCGACATGGCTAATTCACCCCTCCACTTT
V: TRBV11-3; D: .; size: few; J: TRBJ2-1; CDR3: CASSLAGAPSRQFF; DNA: TGTGCCAGCAGCTTGGCCGGGGCCCCCTCCCGACAGTTCTTC
V: TRBV19; D: TRBD1; size: .; J: TRBJ2-3; CDR3: CASSIRAGTGGGTDTQYF; DNA: TGTGCCAGTAGTATCCGAGCCGGGACAGGTGGGGGCACAGATACGCAGTATTTT
V: TRBV11-3; D: .; size: .; J: TRBJ2-7; CDR3: CASSLTRAGSYEQYF; DNA: TGTGCCAGCAGCTTAACTCGGGCCGGGAGCTACGAGCAGTACTTC
V: TRBV5-1; D: TRBD1; size: few; J: TRBJ1-1; CDR3: CASSLGQGAITEAFF; DNA: TGCGCCAGCAGCTTGGGACAGGGGGCTATCACTGAAGCTTTCTTT